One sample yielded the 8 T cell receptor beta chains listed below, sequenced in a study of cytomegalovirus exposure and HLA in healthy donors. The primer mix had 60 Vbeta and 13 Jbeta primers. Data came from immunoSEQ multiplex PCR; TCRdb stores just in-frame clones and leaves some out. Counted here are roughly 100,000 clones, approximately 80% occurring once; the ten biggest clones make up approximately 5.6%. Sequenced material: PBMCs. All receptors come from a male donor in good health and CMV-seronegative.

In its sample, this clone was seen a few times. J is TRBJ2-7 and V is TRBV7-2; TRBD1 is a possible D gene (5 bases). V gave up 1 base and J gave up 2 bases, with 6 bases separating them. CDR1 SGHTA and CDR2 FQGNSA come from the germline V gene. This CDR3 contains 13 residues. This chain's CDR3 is CASSLGRAYEQYF. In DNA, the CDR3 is TGTGCCAGCAGCTTAGGCAGGGCCTACGAGCAGTACTTC.

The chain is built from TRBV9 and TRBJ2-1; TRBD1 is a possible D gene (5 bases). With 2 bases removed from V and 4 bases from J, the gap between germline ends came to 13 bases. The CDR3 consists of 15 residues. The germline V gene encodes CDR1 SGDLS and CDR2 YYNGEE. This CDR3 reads CASSVRTSVYNEQFF. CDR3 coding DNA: TGTGCCAGCAGCGTCCGGACATCTGTTTACAATGAGCAGTTCTTC.

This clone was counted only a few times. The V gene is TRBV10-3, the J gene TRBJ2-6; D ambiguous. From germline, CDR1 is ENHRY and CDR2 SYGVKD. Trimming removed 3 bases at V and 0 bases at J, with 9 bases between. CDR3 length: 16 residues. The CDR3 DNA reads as TGTGCCATCAGTGACAGGTTTCCCTCTGGGGCCAACGTCCTGACTTTC. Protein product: CAISDRFPSGANVLTF.

CDR3 coding DNA: TGTGCCAGCAGCTTAGACAGGGTGACTGAAGCTTTCTTT. Protein sequence: CASSLDRVTEAFF. V usage is TRBV7-3 and J usage is TRBJ1-1; 7 positions agree with TRBD1. Per the germline V gene, CDR1 is SGHTA and CDR2 is FQGTGA. The CDR3 spans 13 residues. Losses at the gene ends were 2 bases for V and 5 bases for J; bases not matched to a gene: 2.

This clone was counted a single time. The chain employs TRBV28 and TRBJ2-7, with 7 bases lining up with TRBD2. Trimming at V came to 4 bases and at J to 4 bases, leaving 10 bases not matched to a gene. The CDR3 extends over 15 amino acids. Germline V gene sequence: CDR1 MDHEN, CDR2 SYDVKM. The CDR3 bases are TGTGCCAGCAGTTCCCACCTAGCGGATGGTTACGAGCAGTACTTC. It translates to CASSSHLADGYEQYF.

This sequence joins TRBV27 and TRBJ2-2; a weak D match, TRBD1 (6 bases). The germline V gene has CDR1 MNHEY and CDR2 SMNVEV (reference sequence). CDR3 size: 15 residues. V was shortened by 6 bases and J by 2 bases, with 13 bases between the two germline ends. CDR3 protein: CASRTTGLNTGELFF. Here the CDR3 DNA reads TGTGCCAGCAGAACTACAGGGTTAAACACCGGGGAGCTGTTTTTT.

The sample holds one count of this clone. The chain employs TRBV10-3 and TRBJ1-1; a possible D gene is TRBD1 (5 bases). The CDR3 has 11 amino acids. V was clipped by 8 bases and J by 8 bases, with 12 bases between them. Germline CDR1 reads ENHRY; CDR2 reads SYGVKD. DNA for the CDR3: TGTGCCATCGGCCAGGGTTTCGAAGCTTTCTTT. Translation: CAIGQGFEAFF.

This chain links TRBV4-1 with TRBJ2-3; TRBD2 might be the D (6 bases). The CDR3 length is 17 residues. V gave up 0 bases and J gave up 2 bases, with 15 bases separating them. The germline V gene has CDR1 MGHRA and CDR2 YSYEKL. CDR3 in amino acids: CASSQDRVSGDTDTQYF. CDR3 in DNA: TGCGCCAGCAGCCAAGATCGGGTTAGCGGTGACACAGATACGCAGTATTTT.